This is a list of T cell receptor beta chains from one sample in a study of Graves' ophthalmopathy and Graves' hyperthyroidism. TCRdb re-called the multiplex PCR reads with MiXCR, one entry per CDR3 protein. The sample lists hundreds of thousands of distinct CDR3 sequences, approximately 15% occurring once. The material sequenced was blood. The receptors were gathered from a woman in her 30s with Graves' ophthalmopathy. The conserved cysteine and the conserved F or W are not part of the CDR3 here. Each record gives: CDR3 protein, J gene, clone size, D gene, V gene. The D gene is left open where the match is weak. The size field is filled for only some rows; it gives once, few, many or a size class.

CDR3 protein: ASRTGTFEQY
J gene: TRBJ2-7
clone size: many
D gene: NA
V gene: TRBV27

CDR3 protein: ASSFDENPFSIHLTLGNTIY
J gene: TRBJ1-3
clone size: many
D gene: NA
V gene: TRBV27

CDR3 protein: ASSEDGQTYGYT
J gene: TRBJ1-2
clone size: many
D gene: NA
V gene: TRBV6-1

CDR3 protein: ASSEFQTGQY
J gene: TRBJ2-7
clone size: NA
D gene: NA
V gene: TRBV25-1

CDR3 protein: ASSSQMTVNNSPLH
J gene: TRBJ1-6
clone size: many
D gene: NA
V gene: TRBV7-2

CDR3 protein: ASSATGVGYGYT
J gene: TRBJ1-2
clone size: many
D gene: TRBD1
V gene: TRBV9

CDR3 protein: ASSDFSGHGQF
J gene: TRBJ2-2
clone size: many
D gene: NA
V gene: TRBV2

CDR3 protein: ASSLLVGTDQPQH
J gene: TRBJ1-5
clone size: many
D gene: NA
V gene: TRBV18

CDR3 protein: ASSLDGGGANTGELF
J gene: TRBJ2-2
clone size: many
D gene: NA
V gene: TRBV11-2

CDR3 protein: ASSARQGISQPQH
J gene: TRBJ1-5
clone size: many
D gene: TRBD1
V gene: TRBV27

CDR3 protein: ASSHQKNQPQH
J gene: TRBJ1-5
clone size: NA
D gene: NA
V gene: TRBV4-1

CDR3 protein: ASSLLGGVREQY
J gene: TRBJ2-7
clone size: NA
D gene: NA
V gene: TRBV4-1

CDR3 protein: ASGLASDRVEAF
J gene: TRBJ1-1
clone size: NA
D gene: TRBD1
V gene: TRBV12-5

CDR3 protein: ATSVGVNQPQH
J gene: TRBJ1-5
clone size: many
D gene: NA
V gene: TRBV24-1

CDR3 protein: ASSPRLDNLAKNIQY
J gene: TRBJ2-4
clone size: NA
D gene: NA
V gene: TRBV7-2

CDR3 protein: ASTRVGREYGYT
J gene: TRBJ1-2
clone size: NA
D gene: NA
V gene: TRBV2

CDR3 protein: ASSYTPSHNYGYT
J gene: TRBJ1-2
clone size: many
D gene: NA
V gene: TRBV6-5

CDR3 protein: ASTHVLGHETQY
J gene: TRBJ2-5
clone size: many
D gene: NA
V gene: TRBV6-2/TRBV6-3

CDR3 protein: ASSISGKRYEQY
J gene: TRBJ2-7
clone size: NA
D gene: TRBD2
V gene: TRBV19

CDR3 protein: ASSARDVAF
J gene: TRBJ1-1
clone size: NA
D gene: NA
V gene: TRBV3-1

CDR3 protein: ASIQQGRGSTEAF
J gene: TRBJ1-1
clone size: NA
D gene: NA
V gene: TRBV6-1

CDR3 protein: ASSIRAGDTGELF
J gene: TRBJ2-2
clone size: NA
D gene: NA
V gene: TRBV7-2

CDR3 protein: ASSLQGVLGSYNSPLH
J gene: TRBJ1-6
clone size: many
D gene: TRBD1
V gene: TRBV28

CDR3 protein: ASSLGSGFGNTIY
J gene: TRBJ1-3
clone size: NA
D gene: NA
V gene: TRBV11-2

CDR3 protein: ASSLLGTQETQY
J gene: TRBJ2-5
clone size: many
D gene: NA
V gene: TRBV27

CDR3 protein: ASSSGGTSRYEQY
J gene: TRBJ2-7
clone size: many
D gene: TRBD2
V gene: TRBV5-1

CDR3 protein: AGRPGQAEAF
J gene: TRBJ1-1
clone size: NA
D gene: TRBD1
V gene: TRBV28

CDR3 protein: AWRGQGPQETQY
J gene: TRBJ2-5
clone size: NA
D gene: TRBD1
V gene: TRBV30